The T cell receptor beta chain described here comes from a study of T cells after yellow fever vaccination. The CDR3 contains 15 residues. V gave up 2 bases and J gave up 5 bases, with 16 bases separating them. Germline loops: CDR1 SGHDT, CDR2 YYEEEE. There are a few counts of this clonotype. TCRdb redid the calling of the 5' RACE reads with MiXCR, one entry per CDR3 protein. The sample consists of hundreds of thousands of distinct CDR3 sequences, 13% of them appearing once. Sequencing used PBMCs, obtained on the day of the yellow fever booster vaccination. The TCR was taken from a man aged 30-40 years who received the YFV17D yellow fever vaccine. This chain links TRBV5-6 with TRBJ2-5; tentatively, D is TRBD1 (7 bases). CDR3 sequence: CASSFSRGVLETQYF. In nucleotides, the CDR3 is TGTGCCAGCAGCTTTTCCAGGGGGGTACTGGAGACCCAGTACTTC.